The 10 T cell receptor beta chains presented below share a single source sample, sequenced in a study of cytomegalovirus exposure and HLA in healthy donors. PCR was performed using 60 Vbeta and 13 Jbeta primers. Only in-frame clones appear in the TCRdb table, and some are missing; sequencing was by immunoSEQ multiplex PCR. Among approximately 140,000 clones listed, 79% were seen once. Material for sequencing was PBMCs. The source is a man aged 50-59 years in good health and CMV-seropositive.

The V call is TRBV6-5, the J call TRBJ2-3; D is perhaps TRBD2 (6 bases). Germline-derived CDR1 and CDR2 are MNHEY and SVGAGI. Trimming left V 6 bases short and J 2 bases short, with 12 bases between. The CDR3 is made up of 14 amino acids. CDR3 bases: TGTGCCAGCAGGCCCGGAGGGTACACAGATACGCAGTATTTT. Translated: CASRPGGYTDTQYF.

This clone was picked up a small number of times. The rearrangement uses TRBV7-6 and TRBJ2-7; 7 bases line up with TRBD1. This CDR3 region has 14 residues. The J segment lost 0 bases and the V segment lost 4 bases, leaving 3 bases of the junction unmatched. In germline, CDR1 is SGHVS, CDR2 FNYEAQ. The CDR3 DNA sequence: TGTGCCAGCAGCTCGGACAGGAGCTCCTACGAGCAGTACTTC. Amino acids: CASSSDRSSYEQYF. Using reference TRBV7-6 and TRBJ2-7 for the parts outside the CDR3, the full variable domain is GAGVSQSPRYKVTKRGQDVALRCDPISGHVSLYWYRQALGQGPEFLTYFNYEAQQDKSGLPNDRFSAERPEGSISTLTIQRTEQRDSAMYRCASSSDRSSYEQYFGPGTRLTVT.

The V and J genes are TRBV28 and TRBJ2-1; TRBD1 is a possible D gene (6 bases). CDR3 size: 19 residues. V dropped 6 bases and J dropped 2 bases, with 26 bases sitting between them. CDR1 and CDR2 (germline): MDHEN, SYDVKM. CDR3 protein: CASRPRSGLRDKAYNEQFF. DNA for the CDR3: TGTGCCAGCAGACCCCGTTCGGGGCTTCGGGACAAGGCCTACAATGAGCAGTTCTTC.

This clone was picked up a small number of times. CDR3 DNA: TGTGCCAGCAGCCTTAGCGGGAGCTCCTACGAGCAGTACTTC. It is translated as CASSLSGSSYEQYF. The J gene is TRBJ2-5, the V gene TRBV6-1, with TRBD2 matching 9 bases. The J call may be mistaken, given a closer DNA end match to TRBJ2-7. Germline CDR1 reads MNHNS; CDR2 reads SASEGT. This CDR3 contains 14 residues.

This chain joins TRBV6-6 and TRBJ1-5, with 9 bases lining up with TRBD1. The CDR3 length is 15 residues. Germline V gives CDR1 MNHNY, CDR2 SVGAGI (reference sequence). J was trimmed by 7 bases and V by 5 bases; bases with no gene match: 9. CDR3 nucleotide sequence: TGTGCCAGCAGTCCCAAAACAGGGGGCAGCCAGCCCCAGCATTTT. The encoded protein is CASSPKTGGSQPQHF.

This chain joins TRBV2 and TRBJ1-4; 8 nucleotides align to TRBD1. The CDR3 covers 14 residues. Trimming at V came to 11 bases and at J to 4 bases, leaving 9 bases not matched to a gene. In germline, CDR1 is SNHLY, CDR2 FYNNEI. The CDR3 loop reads CAGGQGARNEKLFF. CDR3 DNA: TGTGCCGGTGGACAGGGAGCCCGTAATGAAAAACTGTTTTTT.

This chain's CDR3 is CAWRVTGSNQPQHF. The CDR3, as DNA: TGTGCCTGGAGAGTTACAGGGAGCAATCAGCCCCAGCATTTT. The rearrangement joins TRBV30 to TRBJ1-5; D possibly corresponds to TRBD1 (6 bases). Deletions cut 3 bases from V and 1 base from J, with 10 bases between. Germline V CDR1 and CDR2: GTSNPN, SVGIG (reference sequence). There are 14 residues in the CDR3. Drawing the rest from reference TRBV30 and TRBJ1-5, the complete variable domain is SQTIHQWPATLVQPVGSPLSLECTVEGTSNPNLYWYRQAAGRGLQLLFYSVGIGQISSEVPQNLSASRPQDRQFILSSKKLLLSDSGFYLCAWRVTGSNQPQHFGDGTRLSIL.

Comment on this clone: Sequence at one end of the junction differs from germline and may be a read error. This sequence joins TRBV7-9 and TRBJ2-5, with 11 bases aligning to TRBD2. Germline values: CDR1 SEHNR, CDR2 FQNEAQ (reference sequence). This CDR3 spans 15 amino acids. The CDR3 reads CSSSFTSGSGETQYF. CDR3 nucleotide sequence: TGTTCCAGCAGCTTTACTAGCGGGAGTGGCGAGACCCAGTACTTC.

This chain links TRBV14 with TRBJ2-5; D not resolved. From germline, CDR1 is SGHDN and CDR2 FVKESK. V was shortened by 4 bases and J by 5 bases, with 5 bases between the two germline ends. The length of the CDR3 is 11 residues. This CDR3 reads CASSLSETQYF. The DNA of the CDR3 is TGTGCCAGCAGCCTCAGTGAGACCCAGTACTTC.

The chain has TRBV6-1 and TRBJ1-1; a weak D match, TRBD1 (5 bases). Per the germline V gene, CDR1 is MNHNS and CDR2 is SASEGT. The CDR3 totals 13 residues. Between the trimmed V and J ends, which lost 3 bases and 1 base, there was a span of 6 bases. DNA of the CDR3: TGTGCCAGCAGTGAGGGGGGGAACACTGAAGCTTTCTTT. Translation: CASSEGGNTEAFF.